A single sample gave rise to the 26 T cell receptor beta chains below, sequenced in a study of blood T cell repertoires in COVID-19. TCRdb keeps only in-frame clones here, not all; method: immunoSEQ multiplex PCR. The sample yields more than 150,000 clones, around 90% seen once. Sequencing input: peripheral blood. The receptors were gathered from a man between 50 and 59 years old with acute or convalescent COVID-19.

This sequence joins TRBV19 and TRBJ1-5; a weak D match, TRBD1 (5 bases). The CDR3 loop spans 17 amino acids. Germline CDR1 is LNHDA and CDR2 is SQIVND (reference sequence). Trimming left V 5 bases short and J 1 base short, with 18 bases between. In nucleotides, the CDR3 is TGTGCCAGTAGTTACGCGCCCGGGGGTATGAGCAATCAGCCCCAGCATTTT. Its translation is CASSYAPGGMSNQPQHF.

The chain uses TRBV6-5 and TRBJ2-3, with unresolved D. From germline, CDR1 is MNHEY and CDR2 SVGAGI. Trimming shortened V by 2 bases and J by 5 bases, and 11 bases separated the two germline ends. The CDR3 is 14 amino acids. CDR3 region: CASSYDLAQDTQYF. CDR3 sequence (DNA): TGTGCCAGCAGTTACGACTTGGCACAAGATACGCAGTATTTT.

This sequence joins TRBV18 and TRBJ1-6; 7 nucleotides match TRBD1. The CDR3 totals 14 residues. The V gene's germline CDR1 is KGHSH and CDR2 LQKENI. J was trimmed by 8 bases and V by 5 bases; bases with no gene match: 6. This CDR3 reads CASSRTGLDSPLHF. For the CDR3, the DNA is TGTGCCAGCTCAAGGACAGGTTTGGATTCACCCCTCCACTTT.

This chain links TRBV4-2 with TRBJ2-3; D perhaps matches TRBD1 (6 bases). V was shortened by 4 bases and J by 4 bases, with 18 bases between the two germline ends. Looked up from germline, CDR1 is LGHNA and CDR2 is YNFKEQ. The CDR3 has 16 residues. The CDR3 coding sequence is TGTGCCAGCAGCCCCCGGCTAAAACAGGGTCCAGATACGCAGTATTTT. It encodes CASSPRLKQGPDTQYF.

V usage is TRBV5-5 and J usage is TRBJ2-3; D is undetermined. Germline V CDR1 and CDR2: SGHKS, YYEKEE (reference sequence). The CDR3 is made up of 14 amino acids. With 0 bases removed from V and 1 base from J, the gap between germline ends came to 6 bases. CDR3 nucleotide sequence: TGTGCCAGCAGCTTGGCGGTGGGCACAGATACGCAGTATTTT. Its translation is CASSLAVGTDTQYF.

This chain uses TRBV6-5 with TRBJ1-2; D gene unclear. CDR3 size: 13 residues. Germline CDR1 is MNHEY and CDR2 is SVGAGI. With 5 bases removed from V and 5 bases from J, the gap between germline ends came to 12 bases. The DNA of the CDR3 is TGTGCCAGCAGTCCCCGAGGGCCTTATGGCTACACCTTC. Translated: CASSPRGPYGYTF.

The chain joins TRBV6-1 to TRBJ1-5; D might be TRBD1 (6 bases). CDR3 size: 15 residues. Germline V gives CDR1 MNHNS, CDR2 SASEGT. The V and J ends lost 2 bases and 5 bases respectively, with 13 bases between them. In DNA, the CDR3 is TGTGCCAGCAGTGAATTGGGGGCGCGGGATCAGCCCCAGCATTTT. It specifies CASSELGARDQPQHF.

The rearrangement links TRBV29-1 to TRBJ2-1; D call uncertain. V lost 5 bases and J lost 1, with 18 bases in between. The germline CDR1 and CDR2 sequences are SQVTM and ANQGSEA. This CDR3 spans 16 amino acids. The CDR3 DNA reads as TGCAGCGTTAGGCGTCGGGTGCTAGGTTCCTACAATGAGCAGTTCTTC. As protein: CSVRRRVLGSYNEQFF.

The chain recombines TRBV7-2 with TRBJ2-5; D unclear. The CDR3 is 13 amino acids. Germline V lookup: CDR1 SGHTA, CDR2 FQGNSA. Trimming removed 6 bases from V and 9 bases from J, with 17 bases in between. CDR3 sequence reads: CASRSLPLGSQYF. DNA for the CDR3: TGTGCCAGCAGAAGTCTGCCTCTCGGGTCCCAGTACTTC.

The V call is TRBV6-1, the J call TRBJ1-5; D is undetermined. This CDR3 has 15 amino acids. V lost 3 bases, J lost 2 bases, and 11 bases lay in between. The V gene's germline CDR1 is MNHNS and CDR2 SASEGT. The CDR3, as DNA: TGTGCCAGCAGTGATCCGGGAACGGGCAATCAGCCCCAGCATTTT. Its translation: CASSDPGTGNQPQHF.

The rearrangement uses TRBV9 and TRBJ1-1, with TRBD1 matching over 7 bases. The V and J ends lost 2 bases and 4 bases, in that order; junction bases with no gene match: 8. The CDR3 runs to 15 residues. CDR1 SGDLS and CDR2 YYNGEE come from the germline V gene. The CDR3 sequence is CASSVSGQWGTEAFF. In DNA form, the CDR3 reads TGTGCCAGCAGCGTCTCGGGACAGTGGGGCACTGAAGCTTTCTTT.

The chain uses TRBV2 and TRBJ2-1; 12 positions match TRBD2. Germline CDR1 SNHLY, CDR2 FYNNEI. The CDR3 consists of 13 residues. V was pared by 8 bases and J by 6 bases, with 2 bases of the junction left unmatched. CDR3 in amino acids: CASPGLAGNEQFF. CDR3 nucleotide sequence: TGTGCCAGCCCGGGACTAGCGGGCAATGAGCAGTTCTTC.

The CDR3 nucleotides read TGCGCCAGCAGCCAAGATCTACAGGATACGCAGTATTTT. This encodes CASSQDLQDTQYF. The V and J genes are TRBV4-3 and TRBJ2-3; the D is unclear. The germline V gene has CDR1 LGHNA and CDR2 YSLEER. This CDR3 spans 13 amino acids. Trimming pared 0 bases from V and 6 bases from J, leaving 7 bases between.

The table lists this clone with a few counts. The chain combines TRBV5-4 with TRBJ1-3; D call uncertain. Germline CDR1 reads SGHNT; CDR2 reads YYREEE (reference sequence). CDR3 length: 14 residues. Trimming cost V 0 bases and J 0 bases, with 4 bases left between them. CDR3: CASSLDSSGNTIYF. In DNA form, the CDR3 reads TGTGCCAGCAGCTTGGACTCCTCTGGAAACACCATATATTTT.

The gene calls are TRBV6-5 and TRBJ2-3; D unclear. CDR1 MNHEY and CDR2 SVGAGI come from the germline V gene. The V and J ends lost 0 bases and 7 bases respectively, with 14 bases between them. CDR3 length: 15 amino acids. DNA for the CDR3: TGTGCCAGCAGTTACTCTTTTAACAGCATGTATACGCAGTATTTT. Translation: CASSYSFNSMYTQYF.

This chain joins TRBV10-3 and TRBJ1-5; D unclear. This CDR3 is built from 14 residues. Trimming stripped 5 bases from V and 7 bases from J, with 15 bases between. Germline V gives CDR1 ENHRY, CDR2 SYGVKD. The CDR3 reads CAISSGGHRQPQHF. CDR3 DNA: TGTGCCATCAGTTCGGGAGGGCATAGGCAGCCCCAGCATTTT.

CDR3 bases: TGTGCCAGCAGCCGAAGGACAACGAACACCGGGGAGCTGTTTTTT. Translated: CASSRRTTNTGELFF. The chain joins TRBV11-1 to TRBJ2-2; D is possibly TRBD1 (5 bases). The CDR3 totals 15 residues. The V end lost 5 bases, the J end lost 0 bases, and 10 bases lay between the germline ends. Germline V CDR1 and CDR2: SGHAT, FQDESV (reference sequence).

The CDR3 loop is CASSFPGLANEQFF. Here the CDR3 DNA reads TGTGCCAGCAGTTTCCCAGGGTTGGCGAATGAGCAGTTCTTC. The rearrangement uses TRBV27 and TRBJ2-1; tentative D call: TRBD1 (5 bases). CDR1 and CDR2 (germline): MNHEY, SMNVEV (reference sequence). The CDR3 consists of 14 residues. V dropped 3 bases and J dropped 7 bases, with 13 bases sitting between them.

The CDR3 nucleotides read TGTGCCAGCAGTTCCGGAGAGACCCAGTACTTC. Translating gives CASSSGETQYF. The rearrangement joins TRBV27 to TRBJ2-5; D is ambiguous. The germline V and J ends were trimmed by 4 bases and 4 bases, with 4 bases remaining between them. The CDR3 is 11 residues long. Germline V gene lookup returns CDR1 MNHEY and CDR2 SMNVEV (reference sequence).

The CDR3: CASSLYRQKWGLGNTIYF. DNA for the CDR3: TGTGCCAGCAGTCTTTATAGGCAGAAGTGGGGGCTTGGAAACACCATATATTTT. This chain joins TRBV13 and TRBJ1-3; the D gene is possibly TRBD1 (6 bases). Trimming shortened V by 6 bases and J by 3 bases, and 24 bases separated the two germline ends. CDR3 length: 18 amino acids. In germline, CDR1 is PRHDT, CDR2 FYEKMQ (reference sequence).

The chain is built from TRBV3-1 (or the pseudogene TRBV3-2) and TRBJ2-1; D may be TRBD2 (5 bases). Looked up from germline, CDR1 is LGHDT and CDR2 is YNNKEL (reference sequence). V gave up 2 bases and J gave up 6 bases, with 11 bases separating them. There are 14 residues in the CDR3. The CDR3 DNA follows: TGTGCCAGCAGCCAAACCACTAGTTTCAATGAGCAGTTCTTC. Encoded protein: CASSQTTSFNEQFF.

Of note for this clone: Different DNA sequences within this sample yield the same CDR3. The genes are TRBV11-3 and TRBJ2-5, with 7 bases aligning to TRBD2. The length of the CDR3 is 13 residues. Losses at the gene ends were 2 bases for V and 3 bases for J; bases not matched to a gene: 0. Germline values: CDR1 SGHNT, CDR2 YENEEA. The CDR3 DNA is TGTGCCAGCAGCTTACGGGGGGAAGAGACCCAGTACTTC. Residues: CASSLRGEETQYF. The variable domain in full, completed from reference TRBV11-3 and TRBJ2-5, reads EAGVVQSPRYKIIEKKQPVAFWCNPISGHNTLYWYLQNLGQGPELLIRYENEEAVDDSQLPKDRFSAERLKGVDSTLKIQPAELGDSAVYLCASSLRGEETQYFGPGTRLLVL.

The V call is TRBV7-2, the J call TRBJ2-1, with TRBD1 as a possible D gene (5 bases). The CDR3 is 15 amino acids. Per the germline V gene, CDR1 is SGHTA and CDR2 is FQGNSA. Trimming removed 5 bases at V and 7 bases at J, with 18 bases between. The CDR3 nucleotides read TGTGCCAGCAGCGGAAGGGCCCTGAACAGGAATGAGCAGTTCTTC. Protein product: CASSGRALNRNEQFF.

This chain joins TRBV19 and TRBJ2-7; 9 bases fit TRBD1. Losses at the gene ends were 3 bases for V and 2 bases for J; bases not matched to a gene: 2. In germline, CDR1 is LNHDA, CDR2 SQIVND (reference sequence). CDR3 length equals 14 residues. The chain's CDR3 is CASSIRTGAYEQYF. CDR3 in DNA: TGTGCCAGTAGTATCAGGACAGGGGCCTACGAGCAGTACTTC.

V and J are TRBV6-4 and TRBJ2-1, with D tentatively TRBD1 (7 bases). The CDR3 extends over 17 amino acids. V was trimmed by 5 bases and J by 0 bases, leaving 17 bases between them. Germline lookup yields CDR1 MRHNA and CDR2 SNTAGT. The CDR3 region is CASSRSSGGRSYNEQFF. The CDR3 DNA follows: TGTGCCAGCAGTCGATCCTCAGGGGGGCGCTCCTACAATGAGCAGTTCTTC.

The chain employs TRBV9 and TRBJ2-5; possible D gene TRBD1, 5 bases. The V end lost 2 bases, the J end lost 0 bases, and 11 bases lay between the germline ends. CDR3 size: 15 residues. The germline V gene encodes CDR1 SGDLS and CDR2 YYNGEE. Written as DNA, the CDR3 is TGTGCCAGCAGCGTTGACAACAGGAACCAAGAGACCCAGTACTTC. Its translation is CASSVDNRNQETQYF. The full variable domain, with the rest looked up from reference TRBV9 and TRBJ2-5, is DSGVTQTPKHLITATGQRVTLRCSPRSGDLSVYWYQQSLDQGLQFLIQYYNGEERAKGNILERFSAQQFPDLHSELNLSSLELGDSALYFCASSVDNRNQETQYFGPGTRLLVL.